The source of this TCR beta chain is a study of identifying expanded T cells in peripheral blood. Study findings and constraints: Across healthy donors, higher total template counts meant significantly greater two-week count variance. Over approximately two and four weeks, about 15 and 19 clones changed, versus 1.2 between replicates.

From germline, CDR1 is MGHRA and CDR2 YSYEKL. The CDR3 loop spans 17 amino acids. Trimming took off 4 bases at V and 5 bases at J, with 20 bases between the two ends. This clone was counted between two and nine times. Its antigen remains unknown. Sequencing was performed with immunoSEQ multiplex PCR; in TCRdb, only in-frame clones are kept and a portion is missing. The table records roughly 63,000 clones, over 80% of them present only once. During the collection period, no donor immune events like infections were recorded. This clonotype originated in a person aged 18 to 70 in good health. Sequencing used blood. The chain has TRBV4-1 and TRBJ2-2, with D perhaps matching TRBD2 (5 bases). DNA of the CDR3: TGCGCCAGCAGCCTAAGCCCAAGCGGTGTGGGAACCGGGGAGCTGTTTTTT. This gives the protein CASSLSPSGVGTGELFF.